One sample yielded the 17 T cell receptor beta chains listed below, sequenced in a study of cytomegalovirus exposure and HLA in healthy donors. 60 Vbeta and 13 Jbeta primers were used in PCR. Using immunoSEQ multiplex PCR, the repertoire was profiled, and TCRdb retains in-frame clones only, with some absent. The data contain some 160,000 clones, over 75% of them seen just once; the ten biggest clones take up about 1.5%. The sample taken for sequencing was PBMCs. The receptor set was obtained from a woman in her 30s in good health and CMV-seronegative.

The J gene is TRBJ2-5, the V gene TRBV4-2, with 7 bases aligning to TRBD2. Germline CDR1 reads LGHNA; CDR2 reads YNFKEQ. Trimming removed 1 base from V and 5 bases from J; junction bases left unmatched: 7. The CDR3 loop spans 15 amino acids. In DNA form, the CDR3 reads TGTGCCAGCAGCCAAGGAGGCGGGGGAGGCGAGACCCAGTACTTC. Protein product: CASSQGGGGGETQYF.

This clone occurred once. The chain is built from TRBV4-3 and TRBJ2-3; 10 nucleotides agree with TRBD2. The germline V gene has CDR1 LGHNA and CDR2 YSLEER. The V gene end was trimmed by 4 bases and the J gene end by 1 base; junction bases not matched to a gene: 2. The CDR3 consists of 15 residues. The CDR3 DNA is TGCGCCAGCAGCCCGGGGACTAGCGGCACAGATACGCAGTATTTT. Translated: CASSPGTSGTDTQYF.

V is TRBV4-3 and J is TRBJ2-7; maybe TRBD2 (6 bases). Germline CDR1 reads LGHNA; CDR2 reads YSLEER. This CDR3 is built from 16 residues. The germline V and J ends were trimmed by 0 bases and 0 bases, with 12 bases remaining between them. The CDR3 protein is CASSQDEGLSSYEQYF. Written as DNA, the CDR3 is TGCGCCAGCAGCCAAGACGAGGGACTCTCCTCCTACGAGCAGTACTTC.

The J gene is TRBJ2-7, the V gene TRBV7-9; D call uncertain. Trimming took off 2 bases at V and 2 bases at J, with 4 bases between the two ends. The CDR3 is 12 amino acids. CDR1 is SEHNR, CDR2 FQNEAQ, per germline (reference sequence). The CDR3, as DNA: TGTGCCAGCAGCTTACCTACCTACGAGCAGTACTTC. Amino acid sequence: CASSLPTYEQYF.

As for this clone: A junction end diverges from the germline sequence, so it may reflect a read error. The chain combines TRBV5-1 with TRBJ1-2, with D possibly matching TRBD1 (5 bases). CDR1 is SGHRS and CDR2 is YFSETQ in the germline V gene. CDR3 size: 13 residues. Here the CDR3 reads CASSNPTQDGYPF. CDR3 in DNA: TGCGCCAGCAGCAACCCAACACAGGATGGCTACCCCTTC.

The chain combines TRBV11-2 with TRBJ1-1, with 9 bases lining up with TRBD1. The trim removed 1 base at V and 6 bases at J, leaving 3 bases unmatched. The CDR3 contains 14 residues. Germline CDR1 reads SGHAT; CDR2 reads FQNNGV. The CDR3 here is CASSLGQGVAEAFF. The DNA of the CDR3 is TGTGCCAGCAGCTTAGGACAGGGGGTGGCTGAAGCTTTCTTT.

Note on this clone: Other DNA sequences of this sample code for an identical CDR3. The rearrangement joins TRBV7-7 to TRBJ1-5; D is uncertain. The CDR3 has 13 residues. V was trimmed by 5 bases and J by 3 bases, leaving 8 bases between them. Germline V gene sequence: CDR1 SSHAT, CDR2 FNYEAQ (reference sequence). Written as DNA, the CDR3 is TGTGCCAGCAGCCTAGGACTCAATCAGCCCCAGCATTTT. Encoded protein: CASSLGLNQPQHF. The variable domain in full, with the rest retrieved from reference TRBV7-7 and TRBJ1-5, is GAGVSQSPRYKVTKRGQDVTLRCDPISSHATLYWYQQALGQGPEFLTYFNYEAQPDKSGLPSDRFSAERPEGSISTLTIQRTEQRDSAMYRCASSLGLNQPQHFGDGTRLSIL.

The rearrangement links TRBV4-3 to TRBJ1-1, with TRBD1 matching 10 bases. After removal of 3 bases from V and 7 bases from J, the junction contained 5 bases not matched to a gene. Germline V lookup: CDR1 LGHNA, CDR2 YSLEER. This CDR3 is 14 amino acids long. This chain's CDR3 is CASSHGTGVDEAFF. The CDR3 DNA follows: TGCGCCAGCAGCCACGGGACAGGGGTTGATGAAGCTTTCTTT.

This rearrangement joins TRBV9 to TRBJ2-7; D is undetermined. The CDR3 runs to 15 residues. V shed 1 base and J shed 0 bases, with 11 bases lying between them. Per the germline V gene, CDR1 is SGDLS and CDR2 is YYNGEE. As DNA, the CDR3 is TGTGCCAGCAGCGTACAGTGGGCTGACTCCTACGAGCAGTACTTC. Protein product: CASSVQWADSYEQYF.

The J gene is TRBJ2-7, the V gene TRBV30, with TRBD1 matching over 10 bases. Germline V CDR1 and CDR2: GTSNPN, SVGIG (reference sequence). The CDR3 contains 15 residues. V lost 1 base, J lost 7 bases, and 10 bases stayed unmatched. DNA of the CDR3: TGTGCCTGGAGTGCCCCCGGGACAGGGGTCAGGGAGCAGTACTTC. It encodes CAWSAPGTGVREQYF.

The CDR3 coding sequence is TGCGCCAGCAGCTTGGAGGGGCAGATGAACACTGAAGCTTTCTTT. Translation: CASSLEGQMNTEAFF. This sequence joins TRBV5-1 and TRBJ1-1, with D possibly TRBD1 on 5 matching bases. Germline CDR1 and CDR2: SGHRS and YFSETQ. CDR3 length: 15 residues. V was pared by 0 bases and J by 0 bases, with 9 bases between.

CDR3 sequence: CASSFGEVEQFF. CDR3 nucleotides: TGCGCCAGCAGCTTCGGGGAAGTTGAGCAGTTCTTC. The rearrangement links TRBV5-1 to TRBJ2-1; D perhaps matches TRBD2 (5 bases). Germline lookup yields CDR1 SGHRS and CDR2 YFSETQ. The V and J ends lost 2 bases and 9 bases respectively, with 9 bases between them. This CDR3 has 12 amino acids.

This chain uses TRBV10-2 with TRBJ2-6, with D possibly being TRBD2 (5 bases). Trimming took off 0 bases at V and 4 bases at J, with 13 bases between the two ends. Germline V gene data show CDR1 as WSHSY and CDR2 as SAAADI. This CDR3 has 17 residues. The CDR3 sequence: CASSESYGSGGANVLTF. The CDR3 DNA follows: TGCGCCAGCAGTGAGTCTTATGGGTCGGGAGGGGCCAACGTCCTGACTTTC.

The J gene is TRBJ1-5, the V gene TRBV19, with D perhaps matching TRBD1 (5 bases). This CDR3 is 16 amino acids long. V lost 3 bases to trimming and J lost 0 bases, with 12 bases between them. Germline V lookup: CDR1 LNHDA, CDR2 SQIVND (reference sequence). CDR3 sequence reads: CASSIRVGVSNQPQHF. The CDR3 DNA sequence: TGTGCCAGTAGTATTAGGGTAGGGGTTAGCAATCAGCCCCAGCATTTT.

This clone was observed a handful of times. J is TRBJ2-7 and V is TRBV5-4; TRBD1 agrees at 7 bases. The CDR3 covers 15 residues. Germline loops: CDR1 SGHNT, CDR2 YYREEE (reference sequence). With 4 bases clipped from V and 6 bases from J, the junction kept 13 bases outside the gene matches. This CDR3 is CASSREPGQMSEQYF. CDR3 DNA sequence: TGTGCCAGCAGCAGAGAACCGGGACAGATGAGCGAGCAGTACTTC.

The chain has TRBV18 and TRBJ1-1, with D uncertain. The V and J ends lost 10 bases and 1 base respectively, with 16 bases between them. This CDR3 comprises 14 residues. CDR1 is KGHSH, CDR2 LQKENI, per germline. The CDR3: CATQRSTANTEAFF. The CDR3, as DNA: TGTGCCACCCAGCGGTCCACCGCGAACACTGAAGCTTTCTTT. Using reference TRBV18 and TRBJ1-1 for the parts outside the CDR3, the full variable domain is NAGVMQNPRHLVRRRGQEARLRCSPMKGHSHVYWYRQLPEEGLKFMVYLQKENIIDESGMPKERFSAEFPKEGPSILRIQQVVRGDSAAYFCATQRSTANTEAFFGQGTRLTVV.

This chain connects TRBV19 to TRBJ1-3, with unresolved D. Germline V gives CDR1 LNHDA, CDR2 SQIVND (reference sequence). Trimming shortened V by 3 bases and J by 0 bases, and 12 bases separated the two germline ends. This CDR3 region has 16 residues. The CDR3 here is CASSMWSPSSGNTIYF. As DNA, the CDR3 is TGTGCCAGTAGTATGTGGAGTCCGAGCTCTGGAAACACCATATATTTT.